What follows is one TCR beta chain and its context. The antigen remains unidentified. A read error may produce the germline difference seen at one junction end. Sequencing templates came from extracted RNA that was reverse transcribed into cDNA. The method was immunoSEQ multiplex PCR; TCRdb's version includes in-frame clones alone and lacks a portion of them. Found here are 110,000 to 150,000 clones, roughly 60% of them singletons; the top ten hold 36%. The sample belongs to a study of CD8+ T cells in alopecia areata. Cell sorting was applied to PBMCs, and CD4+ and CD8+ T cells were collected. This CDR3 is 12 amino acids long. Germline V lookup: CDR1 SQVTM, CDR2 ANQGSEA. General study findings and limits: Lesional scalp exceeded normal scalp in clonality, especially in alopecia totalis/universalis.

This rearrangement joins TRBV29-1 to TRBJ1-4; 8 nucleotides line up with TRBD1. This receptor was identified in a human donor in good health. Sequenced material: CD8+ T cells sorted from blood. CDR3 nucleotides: TGCAGCGTGGAAGGACAGGGCGGAAAACTGTTTTTT. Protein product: CSVEGQGGKLFF.